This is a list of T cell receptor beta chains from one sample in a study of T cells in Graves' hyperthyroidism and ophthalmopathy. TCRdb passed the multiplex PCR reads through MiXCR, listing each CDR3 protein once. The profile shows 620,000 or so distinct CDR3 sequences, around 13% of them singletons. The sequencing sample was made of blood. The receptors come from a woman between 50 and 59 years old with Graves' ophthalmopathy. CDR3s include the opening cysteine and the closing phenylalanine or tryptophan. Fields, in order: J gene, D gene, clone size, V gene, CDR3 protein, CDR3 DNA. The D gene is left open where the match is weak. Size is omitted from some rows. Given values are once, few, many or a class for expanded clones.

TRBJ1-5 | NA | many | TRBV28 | CASSSDTQPQHF | TGTGCCAGCAGTTCGGATACACAGCCCCAGCATTTT
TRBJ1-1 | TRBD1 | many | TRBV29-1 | CSVDRGENTEAFF | TGCAGCGTTGACAGGGGGGAGAACACTGAAGCTTTCTTT
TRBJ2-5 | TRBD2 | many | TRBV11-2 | CASSLGGSGRFETQYF | TGTGCCAGCAGCTTAGGGGGTAGCGGGAGATTCGAGACCCAGTACTTC
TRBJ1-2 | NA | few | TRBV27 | CASSLGDTYGYTF | TGTGCCAGCAGTTTAGGGGATACCTATGGCTACACCTTC
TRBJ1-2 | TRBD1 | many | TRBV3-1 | CASSQERITGGSEDYGYTF | TGTGCCAGCAGCCAAGAACGGATTACAGGGGGCTCAGAGGACTATGGCTACACCTTC
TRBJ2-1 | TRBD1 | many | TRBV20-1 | CSARDLDRGSYNEQFF | TGCAGTGCTAGAGATCTGGACAGGGGCTCCTACAATGAGCAGTTCTTC
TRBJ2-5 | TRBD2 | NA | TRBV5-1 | CASSASGRVEETQYF | TGCGCCAGCAGCGCTAGCGGGAGAGTGGAAGAGACCCAGTACTTC
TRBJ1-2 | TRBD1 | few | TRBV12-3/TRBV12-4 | CASSPTGVHYGYTF | TGTGCCAGCAGTCCCACAGGGGTGCACTATGGCTACACCTTC
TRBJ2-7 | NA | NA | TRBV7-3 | CASSPSGILSEQYF | TGTGCCAGCAGCCCGTCGGGGATACTCAGCGAGCAGTACTTC
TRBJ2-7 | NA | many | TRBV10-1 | CASSPWDNSSYEQYF | TGCGCCAGCAGCCCGTGGGACAATTCCTCCTACGAGCAGTACTTC
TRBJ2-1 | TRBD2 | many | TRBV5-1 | CASSFLNRDYRENEQFF | TGCGCCAGCAGCTTTCTTAACCGGGACTATCGGGAAAATGAGCAGTTCTTC
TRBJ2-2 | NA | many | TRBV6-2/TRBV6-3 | CASSYSTLGELFF | TGTGCCAGCAGTTACTCGACCCTCGGGGAGCTGTTTTTT
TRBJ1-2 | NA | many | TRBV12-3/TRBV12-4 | CASSITQGGYTF | TGTGCCAGCAGTATTACACAGGGTGGCTACACCTTC
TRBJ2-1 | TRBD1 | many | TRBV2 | CASSPRDRGSNEQFF | TGTGCCAGCAGCCCGCGGGACAGGGGATCGAATGAGCAGTTCTTC
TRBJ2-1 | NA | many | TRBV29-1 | CSVGVINEQFF | TGCAGCGTGGGGGTCATCAATGAGCAGTTCTTC
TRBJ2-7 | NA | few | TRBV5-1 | CASSAPGQMGYEQYF | TGCGCCAGCAGCGCACCAGGACAAATGGGGTACGAGCAGTACTTC
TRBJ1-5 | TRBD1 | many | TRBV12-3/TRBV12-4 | CASSLGQPNQPQHF | TGCGCCAGCAGCTTGGGACAGCCCAATCAGCCCCAGCATTTT
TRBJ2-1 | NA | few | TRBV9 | CASSVGSNQQFF | TGTGCCAGCAGCGTAGGAAGTAATCAGCAGTTCTTC
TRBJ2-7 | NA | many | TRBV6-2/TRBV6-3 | CASSYSNGNEQYF | TGTGCCAGCAGTTACTCGAACGGAAACGAGCAGTACTTC
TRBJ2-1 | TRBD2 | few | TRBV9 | CASSATGTSGGLEQFF | TGTGCCAGCAGCGCCACCGGGACTAGCGGGGGCCTTGAGCAGTTCTTC
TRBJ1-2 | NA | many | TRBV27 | CASSLRGIGYGYTF | TGTGCCAGCAGCCTCCGAGGGATCGGCTATGGCTACACCTTC
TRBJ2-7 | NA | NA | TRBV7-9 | CAGSGSSYEQYF | TGTGCCGGTAGCGGAAGCTCCTACGAGCAGTACTTC
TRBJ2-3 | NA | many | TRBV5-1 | CASSLEGRYTDTQYF | TGCGCCAGCAGCTTGGAGGGCAGATACACAGATACGCAGTATTTT
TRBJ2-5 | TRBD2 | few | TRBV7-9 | CASRRGGTFQETQYF | TGTGCCAGCAGACGGGGGGGGACCTTCCAAGAGACCCAGTACTTC
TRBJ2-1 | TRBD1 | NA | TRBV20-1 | CSRGDRARNEQFF | TGCAGTCGTGGGGACAGGGCAAGAAATGAGCAGTTCTTC
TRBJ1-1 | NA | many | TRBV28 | CASSLMASYNTEAFF | TGTGCCAGCAGTTTAATGGCAAGCTATAACACTGAAGCTTTCTTT
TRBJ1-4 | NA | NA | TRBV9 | CASREGQPNEKLFF | TGTGCCAGCAGAGAGGGACAACCTAATGAAAAACTGTTTTTT
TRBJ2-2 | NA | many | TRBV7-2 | CASSPSTGELFF | TGTGCCAGCAGCCCTAGTACCGGGGAGCTGTTTTTT
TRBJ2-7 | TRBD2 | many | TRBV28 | CASSLTSAYEQYF | TGCGCCAGCAGCCTGACTAGCGCCTACGAGCAGTACTTC
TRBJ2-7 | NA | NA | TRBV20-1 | CSGGFDYEQYF | TGCAGTGGGGGGTTCGACTACGAGCAGTACTTC
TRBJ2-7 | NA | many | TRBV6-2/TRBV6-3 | CASSRDTRTYEQYF | TGTGCCAGCAGTAGGGACACCCGGACCTACGAGCAGTACTTC
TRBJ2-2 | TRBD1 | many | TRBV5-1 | CASSRDRGDTGELFF | TGCGCCAGCAGCAGGGACAGGGGAGACACCGGGGAGCTGTTTTTT
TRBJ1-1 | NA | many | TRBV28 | CASRGWTANTEAFF | TGTGCCAGCAGGGGGTGGACAGCGAACACTGAAGCTTTCTTT
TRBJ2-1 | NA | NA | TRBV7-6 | CASSLASGSIINEQFF | TGTGCCAGCAGCTTAGCGAGCGGTTCAATTATCAATGAGCAGTTCTTC
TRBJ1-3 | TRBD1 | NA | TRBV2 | CASSDRGAGNTIYF | TGTGCCAGCAGTGACAGGGGGGCTGGAAACACCATATATTTT
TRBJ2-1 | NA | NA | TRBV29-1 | CSVEGEAYEQFF | TGCAGCGTTGAAGGGGAGGCTTATGAGCAGTTCTTC
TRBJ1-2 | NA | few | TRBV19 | CASSMYAGVLDYGYTF | TGTGCCAGTAGTATGTATGCGGGGGTCCTAGACTATGGCTACACCTTC
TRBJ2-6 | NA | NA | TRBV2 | CASSVMGPISGANVLTF | TGTGCCAGCAGTGTGATGGGACCGATCTCTGGGGCCAACGTCCTGACTTTC
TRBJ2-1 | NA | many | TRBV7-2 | CASSLGQSNEQFF | TGTGCCAGCAGCTTAGGCCAATCCAATGAGCAGTTCTTC
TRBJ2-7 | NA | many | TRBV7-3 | CASSKIGTEPYEQYF | TGTGCCAGCAGCAAAATCGGGACCGAACCCTACGAGCAGTACTTC
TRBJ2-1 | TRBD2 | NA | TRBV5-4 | CASSPKTSGFYNEQFF | TGTGCCAGCAGCCCCAAGACTAGCGGTTTCTACAATGAGCAGTTCTTC
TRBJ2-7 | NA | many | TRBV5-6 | CASSLPGYEQYF | TGTGCCAGCAGTTTACCAGGGTACGAGCAGTACTTC
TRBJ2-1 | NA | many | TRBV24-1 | CATSDYGTISNNEQFF | TGTGCCACCAGTGATTATGGCACTATATCAAACAATGAGCAGTTCTTC
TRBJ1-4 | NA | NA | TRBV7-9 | CASSIGVTNEKLFF | TGTGCCAGCAGCATAGGGGTAACTAATGAAAAACTGTTTTTT
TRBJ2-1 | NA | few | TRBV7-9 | CASSSNRDTNEQFF | TGTGCCAGCAGCTCGAACCGGGACACCAATGAGCAGTTCTTC
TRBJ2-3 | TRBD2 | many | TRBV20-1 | CSAVTSGISTDTQYF | TGCAGTGCTGTGACTAGCGGTATTAGCACAGATACGCAGTATTTT
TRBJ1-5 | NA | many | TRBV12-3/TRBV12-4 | CASSLWEGNQPQHF | TGTGCCAGCAGTTTATGGGAGGGAAATCAGCCCCAGCATTTT
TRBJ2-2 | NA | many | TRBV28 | CASVHGSRTGELFF | TGTGCCAGCGTCCACGGGAGTCGGACCGGGGAGCTGTTTTTT
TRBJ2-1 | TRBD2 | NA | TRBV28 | CASSFRRLAGGRYNEQFF | TGTGCCAGCAGTTTCCGGAGACTAGCGGGAGGGCGTTACAATGAGCAGTTCTTC
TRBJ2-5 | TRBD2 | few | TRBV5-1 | CASSFTLAGEWYF | TGCGCCAGCAGCTTCACACTAGCGGGAGAGTGGTACTTC
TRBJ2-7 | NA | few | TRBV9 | CASSVGTFDEQYF | TGTGCCAGCAGCGTAGGGACCTTTGACGAGCAGTACTTC
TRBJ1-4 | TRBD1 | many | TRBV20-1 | CSAGDRGVEFGEKLFF | TGCAGTGCTGGAGACAGGGGAGTGGAGTTCGGGGAAAAACTGTTTTTT